The TCR beta chain under discussion was sequenced for a study of blood T cells in healthy people across ages. PCR was performed a second time for roughly 7 to 12 cycles using a sample-barcoded 5' primer and a J-beta primer mix. TCRdb ran MiXCR on the 5' RACE reads and lists one entry per CDR3 protein. The repertoire holds about 1.1 million distinct CDR3 sequences, with roughly two fifths as singletons. This clonotype turned up a few times. Its target is not known. Each donor had 9 to 10 milliliters of peripheral blood drawn. A minimum of 6.5 million PBMCs was isolated per sample. General study points: In older individuals, TCR beta diversity per million T cells was lower, falling roughly linearly with age.

Trimming removed 8 bases from V and 5 bases from J; junction bases left unmatched: 11. Germline V gene sequence: CDR1 MNHEY, CDR2 SVGAGI. The CDR3 runs to 14 residues. The TCR comes from a young man in good health. The sample was blood. The rearrangement joins TRBV6-5 to TRBJ1-1; 7 nucleotides agree with TRBD1. In nucleotides, the CDR3 is TGTGCCAGCGCGAACAGGGGAGGGTGGACTGAAGCTTTCTTT. Translating gives CASANRGGWTEAFF.